This T cell receptor (beta chain) comes out of a study of blood T cell repertoires in COVID-19. This CDR3 spans 16 amino acids. The V gene end was trimmed by 4 bases and the J gene end by 3 bases; junction bases not matched to a gene: 7. Looked up from germline, CDR1 is LGHDT and CDR2 is YNNKEL (reference sequence). Sequencing was performed with immunoSEQ multiplex PCR; in TCRdb, only in-frame clones are kept and a portion is missing. Counted here are around 170,000 clones, 80% to 90% occurring once; the ten biggest clones make up about 9.4%. Assignment of participants to cohorts was predicated upon participant-reported clinical history.

This TCR came from a woman in her late teens or twenties who had recovered from COVID-19. The specimen was PBMCs or T cells enriched from blood (not recorded which). The rearrangement uses TRBV3-1 (or the pseudogene TRBV3-2) and TRBJ2-3; 10 bases fit TRBD2. CDR3 sequence reads: CASSLLTSGVTDTQYF. CDR3 DNA sequence: TGTGCCAGCAGCCTGTTAACTAGCGGGGTGACAGATACGCAGTATTTT.